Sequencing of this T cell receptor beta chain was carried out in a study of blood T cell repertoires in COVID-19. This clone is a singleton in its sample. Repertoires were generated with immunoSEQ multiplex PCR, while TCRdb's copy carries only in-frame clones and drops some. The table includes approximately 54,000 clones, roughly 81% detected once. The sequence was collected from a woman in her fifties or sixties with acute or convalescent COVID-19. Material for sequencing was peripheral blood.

CDR3: CASSEFPQVNEKLFF. The CDR3 DNA reads as TGTGCCAGCAGTGAATTCCCACAGGTGAATGAAAAACTGTTTTTT. The chain has TRBV6-1 and TRBJ1-4; tentative D call: TRBD1 (5 bases). Per germline, CDR1 MNHNS and CDR2 SASEGT. V was trimmed by 2 bases and J by 5 bases, leaving 12 bases between them. The CDR3 has 15 residues.